The clone carrying this TCR beta chain showed up just a few times. TCRdb itself ran the 5' RACE reads through MiXCR, one entry per CDR3 protein. Of around 320,000 distinct CDR3 sequences detected, about 10% appear once; the ten largest clones hold 3% to 3.5%. These data are taken from a study of T cells after yellow fever vaccination. The receptor was isolated from a man aged 18 to 30 who received the YFV17D yellow fever vaccine. Sequencing was performed on CD4+ T cells sorted from PBMCs, taken 45 days after the yellow fever booster vaccination.

This CDR3 reads CASSLAGYNEKLFF. In DNA form, the CDR3 reads TGTGCCAGCAGCTTAGCAGGGTATAATGAAAAACTGTTTTTT. V is TRBV7-9 and J is TRBJ1-4; no reliable D call. Trimming stripped 0 bases from V and 4 bases from J, with 6 bases between. From germline, CDR1 is SEHNR and CDR2 FQNEAQ (reference sequence). The CDR3 has 14 amino acids.